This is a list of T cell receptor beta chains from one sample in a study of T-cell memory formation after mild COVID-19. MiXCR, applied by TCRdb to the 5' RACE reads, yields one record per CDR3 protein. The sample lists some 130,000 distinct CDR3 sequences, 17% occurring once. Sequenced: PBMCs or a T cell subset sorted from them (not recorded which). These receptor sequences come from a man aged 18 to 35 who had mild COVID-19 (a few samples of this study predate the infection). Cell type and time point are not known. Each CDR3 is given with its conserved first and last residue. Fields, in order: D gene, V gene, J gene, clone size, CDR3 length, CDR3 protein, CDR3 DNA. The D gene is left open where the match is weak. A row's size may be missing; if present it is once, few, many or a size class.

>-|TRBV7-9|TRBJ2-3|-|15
CASKLALTSTDTQYF
TGTGCCAGCAAACTGGCGCTAACCAGCACAGATACGCAGTATTTT
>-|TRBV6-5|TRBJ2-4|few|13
CASSYRHGNIQYF
TGTGCCAGCAGTTACCGACATGGAAACATTCAGTACTTC
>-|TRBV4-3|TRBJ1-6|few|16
CASSQDRRGAGSPLHF
TGCGCCAGCAGCCAAGATCGTCGGGGGGCCGGTTCACCCCTCCACTTT
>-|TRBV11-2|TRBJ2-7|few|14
CASSQGTRFYEQYF
TGTGCCAGCAGCCAAGGAACACGGTTCTACGAGCAGTACTTC
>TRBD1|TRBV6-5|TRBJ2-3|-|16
CASSLTGTGSADTQYF
TGTGCCAGCAGTCTCACCGGGACAGGGTCAGCAGATACGCAGTATTTT
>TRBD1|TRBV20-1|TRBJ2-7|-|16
CSAIQTAGTGKYEQYF
TGCAGTGCTATTCAAACCGCCGGGACAGGGAAATACGAGCAGTACTTC
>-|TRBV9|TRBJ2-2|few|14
CASSGPPNTGELFF
TGTGCCAGCAGCGGACCTCCGAACACCGGGGAGCTGTTTTTT
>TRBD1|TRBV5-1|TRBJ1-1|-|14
CASSLTGWNTEAFF
TGCGCCAGCAGCCTGACAGGGTGGAACACTGAAGCTTTCTTT
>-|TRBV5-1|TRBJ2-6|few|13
CASTFSGANVLTF
TGCGCCAGCACCTTTAGTGGGGCCAACGTCCTGACTTTC
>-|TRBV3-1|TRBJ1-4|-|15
CASSQVAGVNEKLFF
TGTGCCAGCAGCCAAGTTGCTGGGGTTAATGAAAAACTGTTTTTT
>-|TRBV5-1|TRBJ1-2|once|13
CASTDSLTYGYTF
TGCGCCAGCACGGACAGCCTAACATATGGCTACACCTTC
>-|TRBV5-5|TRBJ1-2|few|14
CASSLAGTQRGYTF
TGTGCCAGCAGCTTGGCCGGGACACAAAGAGGCTACACCTTC
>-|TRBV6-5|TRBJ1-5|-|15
CASCKARGANHPQHF
TGTGCCAGCTGCAAAGCCAGGGGCGCGAATCACCCCCAGCATTTT
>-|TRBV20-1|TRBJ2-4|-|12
CSASRQAPIQYF
TGCAGTGCTAGCAGACAGGCCCCCATTCAGTACTTC
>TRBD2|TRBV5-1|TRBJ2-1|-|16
CASSKPGLESILEQFF
TGCGCCAGCAGCAAACCGGGACTAGAGAGTATTCTTGAGCAGTTCTTC
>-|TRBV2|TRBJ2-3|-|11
CASLTTDTQYF
TGTGCCAGCTTAACCACAGATACGCAGTATTTT
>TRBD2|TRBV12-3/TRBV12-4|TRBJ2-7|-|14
CASSIRTSALQQYF
TGTGCCAGCAGTATTCGGACTAGCGCTCTGCAGCAGTACTTC
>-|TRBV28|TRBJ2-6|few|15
CASRRANSGANVLTF
TGTGCCAGCAGACGAGCTAACTCTGGGGCCAACGTCCTGACTTTC
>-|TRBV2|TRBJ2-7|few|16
CASSEISWSSSYEQYF
TGTGCCAGCAGTGAAATATCGTGGTCTAGCTCCTACGAGCAGTACTTC
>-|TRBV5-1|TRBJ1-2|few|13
CASSQGFNYGYTF
TGCGCCAGCAGCCAGGGGTTTAACTATGGCTACACCTTC
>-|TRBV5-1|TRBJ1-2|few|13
CASSLEISGGYTF
TGCGCCAGCAGCTTGGAAATCTCGGGCGGCTACACCTTC
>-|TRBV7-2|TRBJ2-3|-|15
CASSLRLASTDTQYF
TGTGCCAGCAGCTTGCGGCTAGCGAGCACAGATACGCAGTATTTT
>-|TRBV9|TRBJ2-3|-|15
CASSVGGAGGDTQYF
TGTGCCAGCAGCGTAGGCGGGGCAGGGGGAGATACGCAGTATTTT
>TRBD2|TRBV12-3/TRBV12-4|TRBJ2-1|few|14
CASSPGLAGVEQFF
TGTGCCAGCAGCCCCGGACTAGCGGGGGTAGAGCAGTTCTTC
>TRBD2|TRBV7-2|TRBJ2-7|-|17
CASSLALSSGGWDEQYF
TGTGCCAGCAGCTTAGCGCTTAGTAGCGGGGGGTGGGACGAGCAGTACTTC
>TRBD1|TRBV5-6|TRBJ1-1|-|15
CASSPGDRQNTEAFF
TGTGCCAGCAGCCCGGGGGACAGGCAGAACACTGAAGCTTTCTTT
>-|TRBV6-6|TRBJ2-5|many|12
CASTRPMETQYF
TGTGCCAGCACCCGACCCATGGAGACCCAGTACTTC
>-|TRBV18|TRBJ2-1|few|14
CASSPAHGSAEQFF
TGTGCCAGCTCACCAGCGCATGGGTCCGCTGAGCAGTTCTTC
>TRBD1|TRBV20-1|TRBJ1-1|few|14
CSAPMTGRKAEAFF
TGCAGTGCTCCCATGACAGGGAGGAAGGCTGAAGCTTTCTTT
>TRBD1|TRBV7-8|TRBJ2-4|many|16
CASSLTHGQGENIQYF
TGTGCCAGCAGCTTAACTCATGGACAGGGGGAAAACATTCAGTACTTC
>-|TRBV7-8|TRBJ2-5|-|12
CASSSGSETQYF
TGTGCCAGCAGCTCCGGGAGCGAGACCCAGTACTTC
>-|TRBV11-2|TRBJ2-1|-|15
CASRSPGPLTSEQFF
TGTGCCAGCAGATCTCCGGGACCCCTAACCAGTGAGCAGTTCTTC
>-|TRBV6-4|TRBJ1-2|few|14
CASGGRLPHYGYTF
TGTGCCAGCGGAGGCAGGTTACCCCACTATGGCTACACCTTC
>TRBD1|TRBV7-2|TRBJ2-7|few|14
CASSLVTGSYEQYF
TGTGCCAGCAGCTTAGTGACAGGGTCCTACGAGCAGTACTTC
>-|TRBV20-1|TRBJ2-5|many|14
CSARATSAGETQYF
TGCAGTGCTAGAGCCACATCAGCGGGAGAGACCCAGTACTTC
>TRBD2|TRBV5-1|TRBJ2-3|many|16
CASSLVGLAGSDTQYF
TGCGCCAGCAGCTTGGTAGGCCTAGCGGGGTCAGATACGCAGTATTTT
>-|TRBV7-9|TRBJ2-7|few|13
CASSLGSAREQYF
TGTGCCAGCAGCTTAGGTTCCGCAAGGGAGCAGTACTTC
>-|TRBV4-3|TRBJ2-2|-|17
CASSQDRGRELSGELFF
TGCGCCAGCAGCCAAGATCGAGGCAGGGAATTATCCGGGGAGCTGTTTTTT
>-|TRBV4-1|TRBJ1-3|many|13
CASSHQAGNTIYF
TGCGCCAGCAGCCACCAGGCTGGAAACACCATATATTTT
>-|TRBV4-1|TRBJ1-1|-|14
CASSQTRTETEAFF
TGCGCCAGCAGCCAAACTCGGACAGAAACTGAAGCTTTCTTT